The T cell receptor (beta chain) described here comes from a study of T cell repertoires in cytomegalovirus infection. Across the study: Indications came from public TCR beta signatures; they pointed to CMV infection and to a matching HLA type. The study's findings and limits: The ex vivo response showed dominance by HLA-C-restricted CMV-specific TCR beta clonotypes. Carriers of CMV plus the relevant HLA were identified by cumulative public TCR beta family frequency.

With 1 base clipped from V and 8 bases from J, the junction kept 4 bases outside the gene matches. This CDR3 spans 13 amino acids. Germline assignment: CDR1 SEHNR and CDR2 FQNEAQ (reference sequence). TCRdb reprocessed the reads via MiXCR and lists one record per CDR3 protein. The sample records just over 150,000 distinct CDR3 sequences, roughly a quarter being singletons. The sample holds a few counts of this clonotype. No antigen is known for it. This clonotype originated in a human donor in good health (CMV status not recorded). Some clones in this sample may be carry-over from other donors' samples. What was sequenced was PBMCs. The chain carries TRBV7-9 and TRBJ1-1; 7 positions agree with TRBD1. CDR3 sequence reads: CASSLEQGFEAFF. DNA for the CDR3: TGTGCCAGCAGCTTAGAACAGGGGTTCGAAGCTTTCTTT.